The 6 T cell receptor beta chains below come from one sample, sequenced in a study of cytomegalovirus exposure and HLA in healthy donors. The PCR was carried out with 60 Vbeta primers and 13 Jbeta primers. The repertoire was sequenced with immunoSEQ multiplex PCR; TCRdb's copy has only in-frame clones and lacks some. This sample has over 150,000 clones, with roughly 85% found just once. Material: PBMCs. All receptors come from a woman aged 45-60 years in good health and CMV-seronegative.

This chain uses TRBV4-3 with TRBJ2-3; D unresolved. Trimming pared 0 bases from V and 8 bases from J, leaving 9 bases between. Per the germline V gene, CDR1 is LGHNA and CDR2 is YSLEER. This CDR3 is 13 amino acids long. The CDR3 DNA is TGCGCCAGCAGCCAAGATATTTTCGGTACGCAGTATTTT. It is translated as CASSQDIFGTQYF.

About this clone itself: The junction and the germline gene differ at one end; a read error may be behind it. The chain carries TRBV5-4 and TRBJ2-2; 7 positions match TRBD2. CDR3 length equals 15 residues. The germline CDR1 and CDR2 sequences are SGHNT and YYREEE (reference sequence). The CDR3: CASSLGLAATGKLFF. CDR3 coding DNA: TGTGCCAGCAGCTTGGGGCTAGCGGCCACCGGGAAGCTGTTTTTT. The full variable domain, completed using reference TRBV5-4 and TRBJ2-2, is ETGVTQSPTHLIKTRGQQVTLRCSSQSGHNTVSWYQQALGQGPQFIFQYYREEENGRGNFPPRFSGLQFPNYSSELNVNALELDDSALYLCASSLGLAATGKLFFGEGSRLTVL.

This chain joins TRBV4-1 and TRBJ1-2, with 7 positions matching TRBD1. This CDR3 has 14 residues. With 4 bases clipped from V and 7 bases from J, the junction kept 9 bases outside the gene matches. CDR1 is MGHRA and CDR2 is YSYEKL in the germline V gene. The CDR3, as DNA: TGCGCCAGCAGCCCCCTGTACAGGGGCCCTGGCTACACCTTC. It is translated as CASSPLYRGPGYTF.

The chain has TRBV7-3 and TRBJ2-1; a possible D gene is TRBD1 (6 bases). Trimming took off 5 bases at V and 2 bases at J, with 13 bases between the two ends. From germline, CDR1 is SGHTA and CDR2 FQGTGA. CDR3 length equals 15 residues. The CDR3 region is CASSPMDSTYNEQFF. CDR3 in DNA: TGTGCCAGCAGCCCAATGGACAGTACCTACAATGAGCAGTTCTTC.

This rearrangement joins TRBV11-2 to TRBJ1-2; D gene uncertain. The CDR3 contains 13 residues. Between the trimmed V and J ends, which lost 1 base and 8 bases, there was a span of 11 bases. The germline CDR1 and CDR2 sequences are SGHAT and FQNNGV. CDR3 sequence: CASSLGGLGGYTF. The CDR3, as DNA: TGTGCCAGCAGCTTAGGAGGGTTAGGGGGCTACACCTTC.

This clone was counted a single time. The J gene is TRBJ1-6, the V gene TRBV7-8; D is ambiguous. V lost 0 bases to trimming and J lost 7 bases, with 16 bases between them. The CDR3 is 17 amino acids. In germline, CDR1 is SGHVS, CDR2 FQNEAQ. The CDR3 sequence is CASSLATKGGFNSPLHF. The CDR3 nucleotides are TGTGCCAGCAGCTTAGCAACAAAAGGAGGTTTCAATTCACCCCTCCACTTT.